The 10 T cell receptor beta chains below come from one sample, sequenced in a study of T cells in localized non-small cell lung cancer. Generated by immunoSEQ multiplex PCR, the TCRdb table keeps only in-frame clones and is missing some. This repertoire shows about 2,200 clones, more than 20% found once; its top ten account for more than 7%. The source material was lung tumor tissue, sampled before any cancer treatment. These receptors came from a man aged 35 to 70 with stage III lung adenocarcinoma.

Concerning this clone: Germline is not matched at one junction end, which may reflect a read error. CDR3 in amino acids: CARTGASGRRPKDF. The DNA for the CDR3 is TGTGCCAGAACGGGTGCTAGCGGGAGGAGGCCCAAAGACTTC. The V and J genes are TRBV19 and TRBJ2-5, with 11 nucleotides matching TRBD2. Per the germline V gene, CDR1 is LNHDA and CDR2 is SQIVND (reference sequence). The CDR3 extends over 14 amino acids.

The chain has TRBV15 and TRBJ1-2; D remains unclear. The CDR3 consists of 15 residues. V was cut by 0 bases and J by 2 bases, with 10 bases left in between. Germline V CDR1 and CDR2: LNHNV, YYDKDF (reference sequence). The CDR3 DNA follows: TGTGCCACCAGCAGAGATCTGGGGATAAACTATGGCTACACCTTC. Protein product: CATSRDLGINYGYTF. Together with reference TRBV15 and TRBJ1-2, the CDR3 gives the full variable domain: DAMVIQNPRYQVTQFGKPVTLSCSQTLNHNVMYWYQQKSSQAPKLLFHYYDKDFNNEADTPDNFQSRRPNTSFCFLDIRSPGLGDTAMYLCATSRDLGINYGYTFGSGTRLTVV.

Judged by abundance, this clone is medium-sized (0.01 to 0.1%). This chain uses TRBV11-3 with TRBJ1-4; D unresolved. The length of the CDR3 is 14 residues. Deletions cut 5 bases from V and 3 bases from J, with 10 bases between. Germline V CDR1 and CDR2: SGHNT, YENEEA. This CDR3 reads CASSVGGSNEKLFF. CDR3 nucleotides: TGTGCCAGCAGCGTGGGAGGGTCTAATGAAAAACTGTTTTTT.

The chain uses TRBV6-8 and TRBJ2-1, with TRBD2 matching 15 bases. There are 19 residues in the CDR3. Germline loops: CDR1 MNHGY, CDR2 SAAAGT. Trimming removed 0 bases from V and 12 bases from J; junction bases left unmatched: 15. The chain's CDR3 is CASSYSRTAGTSGRFGQFF. The DNA for the CDR3 is TGTGCCAGCAGTTACTCGAGAACGGCCGGGACTAGCGGGAGGTTTGGGCAGTTCTTC.

This chain links TRBV11-3 with TRBJ2-1; D gene ambiguous. Germline CDR1 and CDR2: SGHNT and YENEEA. The ends were cut back, 4 bases at V and 4 bases at J, with 11 bases in the middle. This CDR3 spans 14 amino acids. The CDR3 DNA reads as TGTGCCAGCAGCTCCGGACCCAGGTACAATGAGCAGTTCTTC. Its translation is CASSSGPRYNEQFF. The complete variable domain, with remaining parts taken from reference TRBV11-3 and TRBJ2-1, reads EAGVVQSPRYKIIEKKQPVAFWCNPISGHNTLYWYLQNLGQGPELLIRYENEEAVDDSQLPKDRFSAERLKGVDSTLKIQPAELGDSAVYLCASSSGPRYNEQFFGPGTRLTVL.

By share, this clone counts as medium-sized. The chain combines TRBV6-8 with TRBJ1-2, with unresolved D. The V and J ends lost 0 bases and 9 bases respectively, with 14 bases between them. This CDR3 is 14 amino acids long. Germline V gene data show CDR1 as MNHGY and CDR2 as SAAAGT. The CDR3 spells CASSYSQTPGSYTF. For the CDR3, the DNA is TGTGCCAGCAGTTACTCGCAGACCCCAGGTAGCTACACCTTC.

By sample fraction, this clone is large. The chain uses TRBV19 and TRBJ2-1; no definite D call. Germline values: CDR1 LNHDA, CDR2 SQIVND (reference sequence). The CDR3 covers 14 residues. With 0 bases removed from V and 5 bases from J, the gap between germline ends came to 8 bases. The CDR3 nucleotides are TGTGCCAGTAGTATAGATCCAGGACACAATGAGCAGTTCTTC. It specifies CASSIDPGHNEQFF.

This clone is termed medium-sized (0.01 to 0.1%). The read terminates 1 residue ahead of where the CDR3 ends, so the germline J gene completes it. V gene TRBV6-1 combines with J gene TRBJ1-2; D possibly corresponds to TRBD1 (5 bases). Trimming shortened V by 1 base and J by 4 bases, and 10 bases separated the two germline ends. This CDR3 region has 14 residues. Per the germline V gene, CDR1 is MNHNS and CDR2 is SASEGT. This chain's CDR3 is CASSEGGGIYGYTF. CDR3 DNA, as far as it was read: TGTGCCAGCAGTGAAGGCGGGGGGATCTATGGCTACACC.

The chain carries TRBV6-8 and TRBJ1-5, with a weak D call TRBD1 (6 bases). Germline V gives CDR1 MNHGY, CDR2 SAAAGT. The CDR3 is made up of 15 amino acids. V was clipped by 2 bases and J by 4 bases, with 12 bases between them. Here the CDR3 DNA reads TGTGCCAGCAGTTACGGGGGGCAGGGTAATCAGCCCCAGCATTTT. It translates to CASSYGGQGNQPQHF.

By share, this clone counts as large. The chain uses TRBV6-8 and TRBJ2-1, with 9 bases fitting TRBD1. The CDR3 has 16 residues. The V and J ends lost 6 bases and 2 bases, in that order; junction bases with no gene match: 8. The germline gives CDR1 MNHGY, CDR2 SAAAGT. Here the CDR3 reads CASSSAGTGTYNEQFF. In DNA, the CDR3 is TGTGCCAGCAGCTCGGCGGGGACAGGGACCTACAATGAGCAGTTCTTC.